Each of the 27 T cell receptor beta chains below was sequenced from the same sample in a study of blood T cell repertoires in COVID-19. Repertoires were generated with immunoSEQ multiplex PCR, while TCRdb's copy carries only in-frame clones and drops some. Counted here are 220,000 or so clones, less than 90% occurring once; the ten biggest clones make up 6.8%. The material sequenced was PBMCs or T cells enriched from blood (not recorded which). These receptors were obtained from a woman aged 40 to 50 who had recovered from COVID-19.

This clone was seen a few times. The chain uses TRBV19 and TRBJ1-5; 7 nucleotides match TRBD1. Germline V lookup: CDR1 LNHDA, CDR2 SQIVND (reference sequence). The length of the CDR3 is 14 residues. J was trimmed by 9 bases and V by 4 bases; bases with no gene match: 9. Written as DNA, the CDR3 is TGTGCCAGTAGTAGAAGAACAGGGGCATTGCCCCAGCATTTT. As protein: CASSRRTGALPQHF.

The CDR3 DNA reads as TGTGCCAGCACCCTACTTCCGGGCGGGGAGCTGTTTTTT. Translating it yields CASTLLPGGELFF. This rearrangement joins TRBV11-2 to TRBJ2-2; D is undetermined. This CDR3 is 13 amino acids long. The ends were cut back, 7 bases at V and 7 bases at J, with 13 bases in the middle. Germline V gives CDR1 SGHAT, CDR2 FQNNGV.

The rearrangement joins TRBV3-1 (or the pseudogene TRBV3-2) to TRBJ1-6; D is unclear. The CDR3 extends over 13 amino acids. Germline loops: CDR1 LGHDT, CDR2 YNNKEL (reference sequence). V shed 3 bases and J shed 10 bases, with 10 bases lying between them. The DNA for the CDR3 is TGTGCCAGCAGCCAGATGGGAGAGTCACCCCTCCACTTT. This codes for CASSQMGESPLHF.

The CDR3 DNA follows: TGTGCCAGCAGTAGACAAACCGGGACTAGCGGGAACTATGAGCAGTTCTTC. Residues: CASSRQTGTSGNYEQFF. The chain combines TRBV11-3 with TRBJ2-1; 13 bases match TRBD2. The CDR3 loop spans 17 amino acids. Trimming removed 6 bases from V and 8 bases from J; junction bases left unmatched: 13. Per the germline V gene, CDR1 is SGHNT and CDR2 is YENEEA.

This clone was seen only a few times. This chain connects TRBV6-5 to TRBJ2-2, with 8 bases that match TRBD2. J gave up 1 base and V 6 bases, and 1 base lay outside the gene matches. This CDR3 comprises 14 residues. Germline assignment: CDR1 MNHEY and CDR2 SVGAGI. In nucleotides, the CDR3 is TGTGCCAGCAGGGCGGGAGGGAACACCGGGGAGCTGTTTTTT. It yields the protein CASRAGGNTGELFF.

This chain uses TRBV10-2 with TRBJ1-2; weak D call: TRBD1 (5 bases). Germline V gene lookup returns CDR1 WSHSY and CDR2 SAAADI. V was clipped by 0 bases and J by 6 bases, with 26 bases between them. The CDR3 has 19 residues. The CDR3 is CASSESIPSPARTHDGYTF. Here the CDR3 DNA reads TGCGCCAGCAGTGAGTCGATCCCATCCCCGGCGCGGACACATGATGGCTACACCTTC.

This clone has just a few counts. The J gene is TRBJ1-2, the V gene TRBV10-3; TRBD1 matches 7 bases. The germline CDR1 and CDR2 sequences are ENHRY and SYGVKD. The CDR3 totals 15 residues. Trimming took 3 bases from V and 3 from J; bases not matched to a gene: 7. CDR3 nucleotides: TGTGCCATCAGTGACACCGCCGGGACAGACTATGGCTACACCTTC. Translating it yields CAISDTAGTDYGYTF.

The chain uses TRBV28 and TRBJ1-6; D is perhaps TRBD1 (6 bases). This CDR3 spans 15 amino acids. Looked up from germline, CDR1 is MDHEN and CDR2 is SYDVKM. Trimming removed 7 bases from V and 14 bases from J, with 24 bases in between. The CDR3 DNA reads TGTGCCAGCAACCCGCTAGGGACACTCACTTCCACCCTCCACTTT. As protein: CASNPLGTLTSTLHF.

V is TRBV9 and J is TRBJ1-2, with TRBD1 matching 9 bases. CDR1 is SGDLS and CDR2 is YYNGEE in the germline V gene. There are 15 residues in the CDR3. With 4 bases clipped from V and 3 bases from J, the junction kept 7 bases outside the gene matches. The DNA for the CDR3 is TGTGCCAGCAGCACGGGACAGGGCTTCGACTATGGCTACACCTTC. This encodes CASSTGQGFDYGYTF.

Only one count was recorded for this clone. The rearrangement links TRBV15 to TRBJ2-5; 9 positions agree with TRBD1. CDR3 size: 17 residues. V shed 1 base and J 1 base; nucleotides not matched to a gene: 7. Germline V gene data show CDR1 as LNHNV and CDR2 as YYDKDF (reference sequence). The CDR3 protein is CATSRGSQGAIQETQYF. In DNA form, the CDR3 reads TGTGCCACCAGCAGAGGATCACAGGGGGCCATCCAAGAGACCCAGTACTTC. Full variable domain (rest looked up from reference TRBV15 and TRBJ2-5): DAMVIQNPRYQVTQFGKPVTLSCSQTLNHNVMYWYQQKSSQAPKLLFHYYDKDFNNEADTPDNFQSRRPNTSFCFLDIRSPGLGDTAMYLCATSRGSQGAIQETQYFGPGTRLLVL.

The V call is TRBV7-2, the J call TRBJ2-2; 13 bases fit TRBD2. Unmatched junction bases numbered 6, after V lost 4 bases and J lost 7 bases. CDR1 and CDR2 from the germline V gene are SGHTA and FQGNSA. The CDR3 loop spans 16 amino acids. The chain's CDR3 is CASSSRTSGSGGELFF. DNA of the CDR3: TGTGCCAGCAGCTCCCGGACTAGCGGGAGCGGCGGGGAGCTGTTTTTT.

The DNA of the CDR3 is TGTGCCAGCAGTCCATGGGAGGCAGCTAAAGAGACCCAGTACTTC. This gives the protein CASSPWEAAKETQYF. The rearrangement joins TRBV28 to TRBJ2-5, with a tentative D call TRBD2 (6 bases). This CDR3 is 15 amino acids long. Trimming removed 5 bases at V and 3 bases at J, with 16 bases between. The germline gives CDR1 MDHEN, CDR2 SYDVKM.

J is TRBJ2-7 and V is TRBV7-9; 10 bases are shared with TRBD2. The J segment lost 3 bases and the V segment lost 0 bases, leaving 2 bases of the junction unmatched. Germline V gene lookup returns CDR1 SEHNR and CDR2 FQNEAQ (reference sequence). This CDR3 spans 15 amino acids. This CDR3 reads CASSLAQREGYEQYF. Written as DNA, the CDR3 is TGTGCCAGCAGCTTAGCACAGCGGGAGGGCTACGAGCAGTACTTC.

This clone was seen more than once but under ten times. CDR3 in DNA: TGTGCCAGCAGCCCCACTAGCGGGCTCGGGTACAATGAGCAGTTCTTC. This sequence encodes CASSPTSGLGYNEQFF. The rearrangement joins TRBV9 to TRBJ2-1; 9 bases line up with TRBD2. The germline CDR1 and CDR2 sequences are SGDLS and YYNGEE. This CDR3 has 16 residues. V was pared by 4 bases and J by 4 bases, with 9 bases of the junction left unmatched.

This chain joins TRBV12-5 and TRBJ2-7; 13 positions agree with TRBD2. This CDR3 is 18 amino acids long. Germline trimming cut 1 base from V and 1 base from J; bases unmatched to any gene: 7. Germline V CDR1 and CDR2: LGHNT, FRNRAP. The CDR3 coding sequence is TGTGCTAGTGGTTTGGACGGGGGACTAGCGGGATTTTCCTACGAGCAGTACTTC. Translating it yields CASGLDGGLAGFSYEQYF.

The V and J genes are TRBV28 and TRBJ1-1; 9 nucleotides match TRBD1. The V gene end was trimmed by 5 bases and the J gene end by 0 bases; junction bases not matched to a gene: 10. This CDR3 comprises 17 residues. In germline, CDR1 is MDHEN, CDR2 SYDVKM. The CDR3: CASSVQGAPTLNTEAFF. The CDR3 region has the DNA TGTGCCAGCAGTGTACAGGGGGCCCCAACCTTGAACACTGAAGCTTTCTTT. Full variable domain (rest looked up from reference TRBV28 and TRBJ1-1): DVKVTQSSRYLVKRTGEKVFLECVQDMDHENMFWYRQDPGLGLRLIYFSYDVKMKEKGDIPEGYSVSREKKERFSLILESASTNQTSMYLCASSVQGAPTLNTEAFFGQGTRLTVV.

The genes are TRBV9 and TRBJ1-6, with D possibly matching TRBD1 (5 bases). Germline CDR1 and CDR2: SGDLS and YYNGEE. Trimming took 4 bases from V and 4 from J, leaving 9 bases between them. The CDR3 is 14 residues long. The CDR3 region has the DNA TGTGCCAGCAGCCTGACAGTTTATAATTCACCCCTCCACTTT. Translated: CASSLTVYNSPLHF.

CDR3 sequence: CASSISGPTEAFF. In nucleotides, the CDR3 is TGTGCCAGCAGCATTTCAGGGCCCACTGAAGCTTTCTTT. This chain joins TRBV7-9 and TRBJ1-1, with a weak D call TRBD1 (5 bases). Per the germline V gene, CDR1 is SEHNR and CDR2 is FQNEAQ (reference sequence). The CDR3 contains 13 residues. Trimming cost V 5 bases and J 4 bases, with 11 bases left between them.

The J gene is TRBJ1-1, the V gene TRBV7-9; 7 bases are shared with TRBD1. Looked up from germline, CDR1 is SEHNR and CDR2 is FQNEAQ (reference sequence). V lost 5 bases to trimming and J lost 1 base; unmatched junction nucleotides: 4. The length of the CDR3 is 14 residues. Here the CDR3 reads CASSPDRWNTEAFF. DNA for the CDR3: TGTGCCAGCAGCCCGGACAGGTGGAACACTGAAGCTTTCTTT.

The chain is built from TRBV29-1 and TRBJ1-4; no clear D gene. This CDR3 spans 12 amino acids. CDR1 and CDR2 (germline): SQVTM, ANQGSEA. The V end was cut by 3 bases, the J end by 7 bases, with 9 bases between. The CDR3 nucleotides read TGCAGCGTTGATTCAGGATTTGAAAAACTGTTTTTT. This encodes CSVDSGFEKLFF.

V gene TRBV2 combines with J gene TRBJ1-5; D remains ambiguous. The CDR3 length is 14 residues. The ends were cut back, 5 bases at V and 0 bases at J, with 8 bases in the middle. Germline CDR1 is SNHLY and CDR2 is FYNNEI. The CDR3 is CASSTDYSNQPQHF. The CDR3 bases are TGTGCCAGCAGTACAGATTATAGCAATCAGCCCCAGCATTTT.

The gene calls are TRBV19 and TRBJ2-2; D remains unclear. Trimming removed 3 bases at V and 7 bases at J, with 15 bases between. CDR3 size: 15 residues. In germline, CDR1 is LNHDA, CDR2 SQIVND (reference sequence). CDR3 residues: CASSMNPMRGGELFF. The CDR3 bases are TGTGCCAGTAGTATGAATCCCATGAGAGGCGGGGAGCTGTTTTTT.

The V gene is TRBV7-2, the J gene TRBJ1-3; tentative D call: TRBD1 (5 bases). Germline CDR1 and CDR2: SGHTA and FQGNSA. CDR3 length: 15 residues. V shed 2 bases and J shed 3 bases, with 11 bases lying between them. The DNA of the CDR3 is TGTGCCAGCAGCTTAAATAAGGGGTTTGGAAACACCATATATTTT. Protein product: CASSLNKGFGNTIYF.

This chain joins TRBV7-2 and TRBJ2-5; D is perhaps TRBD1 (5 bases). There are 14 residues in the CDR3. Per the germline V gene, CDR1 is SGHTA and CDR2 is FQGNSA. V lost 0 bases and J lost 5, with 10 bases in between. CDR3 in amino acids: CASSLAGSGETQYF. CDR3 coding DNA: TGTGCCAGCAGCTTAGCGGGGTCAGGGGAGACCCAGTACTTC. The whole variable domain, remainder taken from reference TRBV7-2 and TRBJ2-5, is GAGVSQSPSNKVTEKGKDVELRCDPISGHTALYWYRQSLGQGLEFLIYFQGNSAPDKSGLPSDRFSAERTGGSVSTLTIQRTQQEDSAVYLCASSLAGSGETQYFGPGTRLLVL.

This chain joins TRBV29-1 and TRBJ1-2; TRBD1 matches at 8 bases. From germline, CDR1 is SQVTM and CDR2 ANQGSEA. The CDR3 totals 12 residues. Losses at the gene ends were 7 bases for V and 8 bases for J; bases not matched to a gene: 9. The CDR3 nucleotides are TGCAGCGCCAGTGACAGGGGCAGGGGCTACACCTTC. Translation: CSASDRGRGYTF.

This sequence joins TRBV29-1 and TRBJ2-1; TRBD2 agrees at 13 bases. V lost 7 bases to trimming and J lost 7 bases; unmatched junction nucleotides: 4. The CDR3 runs 13 residues. In germline, CDR1 is SQVTM, CDR2 ANQGSEA. The CDR3: CSARTSGSNEQFF. The DNA of the CDR3 is TGCAGCGCTAGGACTAGCGGGAGTAATGAGCAGTTCTTC.

The rearrangement joins TRBV5-4 to TRBJ1-2, with 7 nucleotides matching TRBD1. V gave up 3 bases and J gave up 2 bases; unmatched junction bases: 4. The CDR3 consists of 14 residues. CDR1 and CDR2 from the germline V gene are SGHNT and YYREEE (reference sequence). The CDR3 is CASSSPDRNYGYTF. Here the CDR3 DNA reads TGTGCCAGCAGCTCGCCGGACAGGAACTATGGCTACACCTTC.